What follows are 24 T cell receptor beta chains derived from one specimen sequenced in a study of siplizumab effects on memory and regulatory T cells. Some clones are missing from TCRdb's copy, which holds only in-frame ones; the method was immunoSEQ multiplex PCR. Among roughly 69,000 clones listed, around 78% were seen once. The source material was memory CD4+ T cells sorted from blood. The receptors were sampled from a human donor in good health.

CDR3 bases: TGCGCCAGCAGCTTTACAGGGTCCTACGAGCAGTACTTC. Protein sequence: CASSFTGSYEQYF. The rearrangement uses TRBV5-1 and TRBJ2-7; D perhaps matches TRBD1 (6 bases). V was shortened by 2 bases and J by 1 base, with 7 bases between the two germline ends. This CDR3 region has 13 residues. Germline V lookup: CDR1 SGHRS, CDR2 YFSETQ.

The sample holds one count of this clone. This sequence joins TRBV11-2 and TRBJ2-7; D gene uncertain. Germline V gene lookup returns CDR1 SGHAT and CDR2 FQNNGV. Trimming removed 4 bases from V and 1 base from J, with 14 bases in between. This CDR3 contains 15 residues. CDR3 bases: TGTGCCAGCAGCTCTACGGACGGACGATCCTACGAGCAGTACTTC. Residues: CASSSTDGRSYEQYF.

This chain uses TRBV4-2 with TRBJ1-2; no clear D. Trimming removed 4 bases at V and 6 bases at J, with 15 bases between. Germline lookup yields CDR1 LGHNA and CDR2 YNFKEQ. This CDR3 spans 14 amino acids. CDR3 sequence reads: CASSPRSDVHGYTF. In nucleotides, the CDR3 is TGTGCCAGCAGCCCCCGGTCTGACGTACATGGCTACACCTTC.

CDR3 residues: CASSQDQQQPQHF. CDR3 DNA sequence: TGTGCCAGCAGCCAAGATCAGCAACAGCCCCAGCATTTT. The chain employs TRBV14 and TRBJ1-5; D gene uncertain. Deletions cut 0 bases from V and 7 bases from J, with 7 bases between. Germline CDR1 SGHDN, CDR2 FVKESK. This CDR3 is built from 13 residues. The variable domain in full, completed from reference TRBV14 and TRBJ1-5, reads EAGVTQFPSHSVIEKGQTVTLRCDPISGHDNLYWYRRVMGKEIKFLLHFVKESKQDESGMPNNRFLAERTGGTYSTLKVQPAELEDSGVYFCASSQDQQQPQHFGDGTRLSIL.

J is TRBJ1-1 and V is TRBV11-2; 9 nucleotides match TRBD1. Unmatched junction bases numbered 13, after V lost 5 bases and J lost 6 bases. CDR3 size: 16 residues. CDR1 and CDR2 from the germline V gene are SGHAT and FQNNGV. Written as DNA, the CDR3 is TGTGCCAGCAGCATCGGACAGGGGCAGCGTTTCGCTGAAGCTTTCTTT. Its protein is CASSIGQGQRFAEAFF.

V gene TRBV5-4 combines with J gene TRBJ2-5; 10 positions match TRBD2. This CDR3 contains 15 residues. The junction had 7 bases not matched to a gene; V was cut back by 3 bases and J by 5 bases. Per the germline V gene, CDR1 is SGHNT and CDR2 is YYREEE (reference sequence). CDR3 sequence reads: CASSSSSGGRETQYF. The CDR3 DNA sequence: TGTGCCAGCAGCTCCTCTAGCGGGGGTAGGGAGACCCAGTACTTC.

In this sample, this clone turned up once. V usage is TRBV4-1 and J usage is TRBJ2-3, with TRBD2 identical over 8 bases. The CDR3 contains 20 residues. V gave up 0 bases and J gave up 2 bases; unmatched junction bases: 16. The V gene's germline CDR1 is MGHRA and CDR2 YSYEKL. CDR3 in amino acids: CASSQDRSRRGGPFTDTQYF. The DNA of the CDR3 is TGCGCCAGCAGCCAAGATCGCTCTCGTCGCGGGGGGCCGTTCACAGATACGCAGTATTTT.

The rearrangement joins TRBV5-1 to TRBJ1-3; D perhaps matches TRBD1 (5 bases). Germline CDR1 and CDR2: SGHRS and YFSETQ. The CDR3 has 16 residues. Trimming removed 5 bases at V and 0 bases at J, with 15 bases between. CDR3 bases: TGCGCCAGCAGTTTTAGGGACGGGGGCTCTGGAAACACCATATATTTT. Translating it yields CASSFRDGGSGNTIYF.

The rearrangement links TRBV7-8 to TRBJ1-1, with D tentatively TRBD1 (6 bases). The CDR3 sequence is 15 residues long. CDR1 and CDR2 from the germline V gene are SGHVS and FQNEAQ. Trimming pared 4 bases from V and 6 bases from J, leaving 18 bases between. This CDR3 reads CASSWEDRFNAEAFF. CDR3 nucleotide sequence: TGTGCCAGCAGCTGGGAGGACAGATTTAACGCTGAAGCTTTCTTT.

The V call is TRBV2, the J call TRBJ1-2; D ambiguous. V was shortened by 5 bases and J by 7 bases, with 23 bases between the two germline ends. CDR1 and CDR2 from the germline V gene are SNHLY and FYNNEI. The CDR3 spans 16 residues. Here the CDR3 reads CASSLPLDVVRGGYTF. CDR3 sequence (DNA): TGTGCCAGCAGTCTACCTTTGGACGTCGTGCGTGGTGGCTACACCTTC.

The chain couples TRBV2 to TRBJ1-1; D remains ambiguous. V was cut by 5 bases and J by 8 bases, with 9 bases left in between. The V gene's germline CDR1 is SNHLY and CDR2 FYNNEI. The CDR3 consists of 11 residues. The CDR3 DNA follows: TGTGCCAGCAGTTACCAAGTCGAAGCTTTCTTT. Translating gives CASSYQVEAFF.

CDR3 DNA sequence: TGTGCCAGCAGTGAATTAGACTATACGCAGTATTTT. Translation: CASSELDYTQYF. This rearrangement joins TRBV6-1 to TRBJ2-3; D ambiguous. The germline gives CDR1 MNHNS, CDR2 SASEGT. Trimming cost V 2 bases and J 7 bases, with 7 bases left between them. This CDR3 spans 12 amino acids.

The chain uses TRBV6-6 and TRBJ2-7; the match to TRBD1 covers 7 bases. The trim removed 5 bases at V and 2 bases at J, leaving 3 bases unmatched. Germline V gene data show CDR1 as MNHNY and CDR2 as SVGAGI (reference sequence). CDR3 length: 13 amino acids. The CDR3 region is CASSRGQTYEQYF. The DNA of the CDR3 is TGTGCCAGCAGTAGGGGACAGACCTACGAGCAGTACTTC.

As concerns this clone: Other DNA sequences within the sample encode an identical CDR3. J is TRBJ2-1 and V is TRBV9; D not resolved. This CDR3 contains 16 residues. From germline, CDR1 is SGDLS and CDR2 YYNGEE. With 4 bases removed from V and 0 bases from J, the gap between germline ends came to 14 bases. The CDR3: CASSPQTSSSYNEQFF. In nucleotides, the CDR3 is TGTGCCAGCAGCCCCCAGACATCGAGCTCCTACAATGAGCAGTTCTTC.

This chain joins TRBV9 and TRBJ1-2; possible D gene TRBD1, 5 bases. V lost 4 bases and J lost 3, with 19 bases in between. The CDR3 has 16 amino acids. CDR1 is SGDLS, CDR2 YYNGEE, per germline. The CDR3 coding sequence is TGTGCCAGCAGCCCGTCCGTGGGGGGTGAGGACTATGGCTACACCTTC. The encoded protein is CASSPSVGGEDYGYTF.

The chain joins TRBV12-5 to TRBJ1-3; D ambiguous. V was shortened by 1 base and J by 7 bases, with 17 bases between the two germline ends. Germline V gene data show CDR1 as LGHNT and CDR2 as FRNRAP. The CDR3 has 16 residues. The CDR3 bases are TGTGCTAGTGGTTTGGATCCAAGAGTCCTGGGGAACACCATATATTTT. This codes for CASGLDPRVLGNTIYF.

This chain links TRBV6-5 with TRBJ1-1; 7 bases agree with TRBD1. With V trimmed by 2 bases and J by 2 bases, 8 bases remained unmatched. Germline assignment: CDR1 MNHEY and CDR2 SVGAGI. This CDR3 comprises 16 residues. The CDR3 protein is CASSYEGATVNTEAFF. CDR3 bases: TGTGCCAGCAGTTACGAGGGGGCGACCGTAAACACTGAAGCTTTCTTT.

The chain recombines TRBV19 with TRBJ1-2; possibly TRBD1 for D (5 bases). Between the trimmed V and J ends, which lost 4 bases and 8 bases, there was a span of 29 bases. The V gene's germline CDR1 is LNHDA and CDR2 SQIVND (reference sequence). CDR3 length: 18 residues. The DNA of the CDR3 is TGTGCCAGTAGTAGAGGGGCAGCCGCCGAGAATATTGCAGGAGGCTACACCTTC. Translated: CASSRGAAAENIAGGYTF. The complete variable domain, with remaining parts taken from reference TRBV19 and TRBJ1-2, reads DGGITQSPKYLFRKEGQNVTLSCEQNLNHDAMYWYRQDPGQGLRLIYYSQIVNDFQKGDIAEGYSVSREKKESFPLTVTSAQKNPTAFYLCASSRGAAAENIAGGYTFGSGTRLTVV.

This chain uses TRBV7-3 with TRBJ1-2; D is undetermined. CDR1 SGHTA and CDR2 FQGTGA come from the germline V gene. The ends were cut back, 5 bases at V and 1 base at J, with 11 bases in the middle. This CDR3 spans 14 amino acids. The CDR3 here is CASSTTGVNYGYTF. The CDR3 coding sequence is TGTGCCAGCAGCACCACGGGAGTTAACTATGGCTACACCTTC.

In nucleotides, the CDR3 is TGCGCCAGCAGCACCCCAGGACTAGTATATGGGGCCAACGTCCTGACTTTC. Its protein is CASSTPGLVYGANVLTF. This chain connects TRBV4-1 to TRBJ2-6; 7 bases are a match to TRBD2. The CDR3 loop spans 17 amino acids. The trim removed 5 bases at V and 3 bases at J, leaving 10 bases unmatched. Germline V CDR1 and CDR2: MGHRA, YSYEKL.

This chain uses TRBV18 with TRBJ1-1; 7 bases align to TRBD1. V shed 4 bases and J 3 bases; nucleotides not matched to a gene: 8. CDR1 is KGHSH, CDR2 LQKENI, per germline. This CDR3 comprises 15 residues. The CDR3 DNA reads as TGTGCCAGCTCACAACCGACAGGGCGATACACTGAAGCTTTCTTT. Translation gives CASSQPTGRYTEAFF.

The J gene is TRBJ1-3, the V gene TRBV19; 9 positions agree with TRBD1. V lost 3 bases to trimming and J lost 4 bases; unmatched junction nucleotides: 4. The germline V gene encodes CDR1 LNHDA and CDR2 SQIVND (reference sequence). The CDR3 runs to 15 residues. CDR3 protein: CASSMGTGSGNTIYF. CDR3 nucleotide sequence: TGTGCCAGTAGTATGGGGACAGGGTCCGGAAACACCATATATTTT.

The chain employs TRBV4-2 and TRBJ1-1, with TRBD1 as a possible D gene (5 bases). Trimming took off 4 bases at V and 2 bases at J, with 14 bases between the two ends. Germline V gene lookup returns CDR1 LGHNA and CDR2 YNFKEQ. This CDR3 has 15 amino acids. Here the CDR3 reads CASSPAGRTNTEAFF. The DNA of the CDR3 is TGTGCCAGCAGCCCCGCGGGACGGACAAACACTGAAGCTTTCTTT.

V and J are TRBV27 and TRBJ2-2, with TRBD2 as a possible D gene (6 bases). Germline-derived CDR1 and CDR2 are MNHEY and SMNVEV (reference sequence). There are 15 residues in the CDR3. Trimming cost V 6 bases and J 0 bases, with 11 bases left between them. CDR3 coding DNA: TGTGCCAGCAGCGGAGGGATTACGAACACCGGGGAGCTGTTTTTT. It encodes CASSGGITNTGELFF.